This T cell receptor (beta chain) derives from a study of blood T cell repertoires in COVID-19. About the research overall: There were acute and convalescent COVID-19 samples, and they came from the United States, Italy and Spain. Nucleic acid was either cDNA or gDNA, and it came from T cells, B-cell-depleted T cells, or PBMCs.

In the study's own analysis: By means of reference gene primer amplification, nucleated cell counts were estimated. Assay: immunoSEQ multiplex PCR; the TCRdb copy retains only in-frame clones and omits some. V and J calls and clone size come straight from that table; D and trimming were deduced from the DNA. The table includes some 97,000 clones, 80% to 95% detected once. The germline V gene has CDR1 SGHNT and CDR2 YENEEA. Trimming stripped 1 base from V and 5 bases from J, with 11 bases between. This CDR3 spans 14 amino acids. The sequenced sample was peripheral blood. This chain connects TRBV11-3 to TRBJ2-5; D is uncertain. The receptor was derived from a man between 65 and 85 years old with acute or convalescent COVID-19. CDR3 sequence (DNA): TGTGCCAGCAGCTTAGGCCCAGGAATGGAGACCCAGTACTTC. It yields the protein CASSLGPGMETQYF. The whole variable domain, remainder taken from reference TRBV11-3 and TRBJ2-5, is EAGVVQSPRYKIIEKKQPVAFWCNPISGHNTLYWYLQNLGQGPELLIRYENEEAVDDSQLPKDRFSAERLKGVDSTLKIQPAELGDSAVYLCASSLGPGMETQYFGPGTRLLVL.